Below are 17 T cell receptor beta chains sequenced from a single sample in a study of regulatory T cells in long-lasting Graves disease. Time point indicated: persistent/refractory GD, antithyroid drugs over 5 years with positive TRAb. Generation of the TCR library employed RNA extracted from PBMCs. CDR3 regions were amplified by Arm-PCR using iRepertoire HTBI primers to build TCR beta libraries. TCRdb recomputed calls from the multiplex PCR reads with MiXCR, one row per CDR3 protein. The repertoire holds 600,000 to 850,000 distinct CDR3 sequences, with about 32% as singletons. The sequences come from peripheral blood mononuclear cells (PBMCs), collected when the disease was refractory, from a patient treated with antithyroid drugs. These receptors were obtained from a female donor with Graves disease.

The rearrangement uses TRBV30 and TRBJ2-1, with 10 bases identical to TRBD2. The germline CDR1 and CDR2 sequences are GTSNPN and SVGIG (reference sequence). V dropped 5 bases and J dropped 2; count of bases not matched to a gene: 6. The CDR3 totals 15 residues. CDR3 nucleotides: TGTGCCTGGGTAGGTAGCGGGAGGACCTACAATGAGCAGTTCTTC. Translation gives CAWVGSGRTYNEQFF.

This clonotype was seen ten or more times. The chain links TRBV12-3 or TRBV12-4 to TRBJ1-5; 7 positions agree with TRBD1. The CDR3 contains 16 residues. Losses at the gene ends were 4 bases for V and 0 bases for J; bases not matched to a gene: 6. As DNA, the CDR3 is TGTGCCAGCAGTTGGGGTGGGACAGATAGCAATCAGCCCCAGCATTTT. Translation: CASSWGGTDSNQPQHF.

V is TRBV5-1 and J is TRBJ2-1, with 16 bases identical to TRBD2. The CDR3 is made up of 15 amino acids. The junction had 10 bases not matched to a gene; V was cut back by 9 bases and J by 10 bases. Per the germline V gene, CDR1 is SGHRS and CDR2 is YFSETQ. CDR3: CATAGTSGRAVEQFF. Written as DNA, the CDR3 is TGCGCCACCGCTGGGACTAGCGGGAGGGCCGTGGAGCAGTTCTTC.

The chain's CDR3 is CASSELRGEYTF. The CDR3 coding sequence is TGTGCCAGCAGTGAATTGAGGGGGGAGTACACCTTC. The chain joins TRBV25-1 to TRBJ1-2; D may be TRBD1 (6 bases). Germline lookup yields CDR1 MGHDK and CDR2 SYGVNS. This CDR3 comprises 12 residues. With 1 base removed from V and 11 bases from J, the gap between germline ends came to 11 bases.

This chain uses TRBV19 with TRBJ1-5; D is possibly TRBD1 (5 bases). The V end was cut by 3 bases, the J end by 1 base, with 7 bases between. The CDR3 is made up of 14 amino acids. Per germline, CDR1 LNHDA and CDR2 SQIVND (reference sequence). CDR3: CASSIHRSNQPQHF. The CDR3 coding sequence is TGTGCCAGTAGTATCCACAGGAGCAATCAGCCCCAGCATTTT.

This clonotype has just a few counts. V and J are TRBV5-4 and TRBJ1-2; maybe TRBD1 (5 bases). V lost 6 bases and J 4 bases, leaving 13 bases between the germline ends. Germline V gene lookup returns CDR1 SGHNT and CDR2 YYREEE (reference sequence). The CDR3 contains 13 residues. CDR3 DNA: TGTGCCAGCACCCTGAAGGGGAGCTATGGCTACACCTTC. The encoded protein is CASTLKGSYGYTF.

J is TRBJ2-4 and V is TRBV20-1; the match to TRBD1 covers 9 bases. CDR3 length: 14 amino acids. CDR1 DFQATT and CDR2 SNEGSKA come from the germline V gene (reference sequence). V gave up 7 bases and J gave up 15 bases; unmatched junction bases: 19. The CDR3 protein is CSVQGVGQGRLRYF. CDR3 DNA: TGCAGTGTCCAAGGGGTGGGACAGGGAAGGCTTAGGTACTTC.

The CDR3 sequence: CASSTQRRLNSPLHF. The CDR3 bases are TGTGCCAGCAGCACGCAACGTCGGCTTAATTCACCCCTCCACTTT. The rearrangement joins TRBV5-5 to TRBJ1-6; D not certain. Trimming removed 4 bases at V and 6 bases at J, with 14 bases between. CDR1 SGHKS and CDR2 YYEKEE come from the germline V gene (reference sequence). The CDR3 is made up of 15 amino acids.

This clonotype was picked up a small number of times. CDR3 in DNA: TGTGCCTGGGACCATAACACTGAAGCTTTCTTT. Encoded protein: CAWDHNTEAFF. The chain couples TRBV30 to TRBJ1-1; D is uncertain. Germline loops: CDR1 GTSNPN, CDR2 SVGIG (reference sequence). The V end lost 5 bases, the J end lost 2 bases, and 6 bases lay between the germline ends. The length of the CDR3 is 11 residues. Together with reference TRBV30 and TRBJ1-1, the CDR3 gives the full variable domain: SQTIHQWPATLVQPVGSPLSLECTVEGTSNPNLYWYRQAAGRGLQLLFYSVGIGQISSEVPQNLSASRPQDRQFILSSKKLLLSDSGFYLCAWDHNTEAFFGQGTRLTVV.

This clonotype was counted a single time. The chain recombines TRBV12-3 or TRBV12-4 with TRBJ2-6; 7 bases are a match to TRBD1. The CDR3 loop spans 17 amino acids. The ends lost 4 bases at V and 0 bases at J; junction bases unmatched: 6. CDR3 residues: CASSSNRGSSGANVLTF. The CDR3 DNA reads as TGTGCCAGCAGTTCCAACAGGGGAAGCTCTGGGGCCAACGTCCTGACTTTC.

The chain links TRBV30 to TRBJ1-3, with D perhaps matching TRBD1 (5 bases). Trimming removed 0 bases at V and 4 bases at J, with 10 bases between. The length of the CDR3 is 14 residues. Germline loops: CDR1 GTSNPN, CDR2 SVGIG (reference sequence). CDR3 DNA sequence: TGTGCCTGGAGTGTACCGACAGTAGGAAACACCATATATTTT. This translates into CAWSVPTVGNTIYF. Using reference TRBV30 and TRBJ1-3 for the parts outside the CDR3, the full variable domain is SQTIHQWPATLVQPVGSPLSLECTVEGTSNPNLYWYRQAAGRGLQLLFYSVGIGQISSEVPQNLSASRPQDRQFILSSKKLLLSDSGFYLCAWSVPTVGNTIYFGEGSWLTVV.

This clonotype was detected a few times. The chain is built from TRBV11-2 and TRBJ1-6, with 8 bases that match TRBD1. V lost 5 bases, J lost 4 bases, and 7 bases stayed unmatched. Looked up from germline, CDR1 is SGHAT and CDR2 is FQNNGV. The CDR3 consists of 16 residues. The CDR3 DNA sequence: TGTGCCAGCAGCCCCTACGGACAGGGTTATAATTCACCCCTCCACTTT. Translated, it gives CASSPYGQGYNSPLHF.

The CDR3 sequence: CASSPRTADEQYF. CDR3 coding DNA: TGTGCCAGCAGCCCGCGGACAGCGGACGAGCAGTACTTC. The V and J genes are TRBV3-1 and TRBJ2-7, with a weak D call TRBD1 (6 bases). V lost 4 bases and J lost 5, with 12 bases in between. Germline V gene data show CDR1 as LGHDT and CDR2 as YNNKEL (reference sequence). CDR3 size: 13 residues.

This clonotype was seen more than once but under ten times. CDR3 in DNA: TGTGCCAGCAGTCCGGGTGGGACAGGGTACTTGGCCCTCCACTTT. Amino acids: CASSPGGTGYLALHF. This sequence joins TRBV28 and TRBJ1-6; 9 bases are shared with TRBD1. The CDR3 totals 15 residues. Trimming cost V 5 bases and J 14 bases; bases outside gene matches: 13. Per germline, CDR1 MDHEN and CDR2 SYDVKM.

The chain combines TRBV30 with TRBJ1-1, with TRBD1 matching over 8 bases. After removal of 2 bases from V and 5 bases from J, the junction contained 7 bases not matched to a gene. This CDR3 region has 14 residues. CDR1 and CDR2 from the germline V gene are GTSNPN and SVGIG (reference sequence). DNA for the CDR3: TGTGCCTGGAGTTCCGCAGGGGGCTATACTGAAGCTTTCTTT. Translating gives CAWSSAGGYTEAFF.

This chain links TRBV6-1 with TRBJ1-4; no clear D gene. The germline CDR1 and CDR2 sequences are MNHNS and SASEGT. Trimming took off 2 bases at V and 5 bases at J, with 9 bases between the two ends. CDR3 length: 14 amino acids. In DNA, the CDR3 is TGTGCCAGCAGTGAACGCAGAGGAAATGAAAAACTGTTTTTT. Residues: CASSERRGNEKLFF.

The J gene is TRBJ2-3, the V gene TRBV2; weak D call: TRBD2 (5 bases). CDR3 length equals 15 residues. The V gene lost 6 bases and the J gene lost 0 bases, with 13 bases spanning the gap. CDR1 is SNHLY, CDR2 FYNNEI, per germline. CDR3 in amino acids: CASREMGGSTDTQYF. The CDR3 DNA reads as TGTGCCAGCAGGGAGATGGGCGGGAGCACAGATACGCAGTATTTT.